This TCR beta chain was identified in a study of cytomegalovirus exposure and HLA in healthy donors (dated by TCRdb to 2016 to 2017). Background for the entire study: An earlier analysis of approximately 590 of the donors reported 250 to 300 Gb of sequence data and roughly 100 million unique TCR beta sequences from roughly 200 million T cells. An early release covering roughly 600 HLA-typed donors comprised 250 to 350 gigabases of sequencing data and approximately 80 million unique TCR sequences. The genetic ancestry cluster associated with self-reported Caucasian donors included 81% of the roughly 390 genotyped donors. The study aimed to test whether cataloging public T cell receptors could reveal signatures of past pathogen exposure. The study profiled the T cell repertoires of under 850 subjects by immunosequencing and related them to cytomegalovirus serostatus. In addition to the first cohort of roughly 670 subjects, a separate validation cohort of 120 different subjects was used. High-throughput TCR immunosequencing, statistical association of individual TCRs with disease status, and machine learning were combined to predict cytomegalovirus infection status. In a later analysis, previously published TCR beta repertoires from 550 to 700 donors were re-analyzed and high-resolution HLA genotyping was added so that TCR occurrence patterns could be studied. Rather than drawing on any new phenotypic data, the later analysis identified candidate immune exposures from TCR beta sequences and the way those sequences occurred across donors. To decide whether each TCR beta V gene segment behaved as functional or pseudogenic, an earlier analysis of some 600 of the donors relied on high-throughput TCR beta sequencing. Alongside the repertoire data, information on donor age, sex, ethnicity and CMV serostatus was compiled. In a later genetic analysis, genome-wide SNP genotypes for about 60% of the 666 donors were used, and that subset was treated as a discovery cohort. All discovery cohort repertoires had been generated on a single sequencing platform. HLA typing covered class I and class II loci at four-digit resolution. Typing coverage varied by locus: about 620-640 donors for A, B, C, DRB1 and DQB1; some 520 for DQA1; about 570 for DPA1; about 450 for DPB1. Several DR-DQ haplotypes were handled as single units for association and clustering, since linkage in the cohort was strong. On average, 235,054 unique TCR beta nucleotide sequences were sequenced per donor among about 400 genotyped donors of the cohort, with roughly 19% of those sequences being non-productive.

Trimming takes 6 bases off V and 5 bases off J; junction bases not matched to a gene: 5. The germline V gene sets CDR1 to SQVTM and CDR2 to ANQGSEA. Counted from cysteine to phenylalanine, this CDR3 has 12 amino acids. Of the read, only the CDR3 DNA is kept; its 36 bases are in frame from base 1. About this clone: No antigen is known for it.

The library was produced with the immunoSEQ multiplex PCR assay. For the multiplex PCR, a mixture combining 60 forward primers for TCR Vbeta segments and 13 reverse primers for TCR Jbeta segments was used. The CDR3 region of rearranged TCR beta genes was amplified from genomic DNA by a multiplex PCR assay. Amplified TCR beta libraries were sequenced as 87-base-pair reads on the Illumina HiSeq System. Per the original workflow: Across the 666 repertoires, a later analysis counted 80 million or so unique TCR beta chains, some 11 million of which were shared by at least two donors. To remove PCR and sequencing errors, raw reads were error-corrected and collapsed into unique sequences using a nearest-neighbor algorithm that merged closely related sequences. V, D and J gene segments were assigned by aligning CDR3 sequences to IMGT reference sequences. For a sequence to be retained, a match of at least six nucleotides was required to both a V gene segment and a J gene segment. Rearrangements were called productive when the CDR3 lacked stop codons and stayed in frame with V and J; all others were non-productive. Following IMGT convention, CDR3 was defined as the stretch from the second conserved V-encoded cysteine up to the conserved J-encoded phenylalanine. The earlier analysis of more than 450 of the donors excluded sequences that lacked an unambiguous match to a single V gene segment. An earlier analysis of about 590 of the donors classified V segments as functional when productive rearrangements were above 56.7% and as segregating when the standard deviation between donors was above 5%. A statistical classification framework was developed to diagnose cytomegalovirus status using the catalog of TCR beta chain sequences. A later analysis assigned V and J genes by comparing TCR nucleotide sequences with IMGT/GENE-DB human TR gene sequences. The TCRdist pipeline was used in a later analysis to assign CDR3 sequences and most-parsimonious VDJ recombination scenarios. In a later analysis, each TCR beta chain was defined by its CDR3 amino acid sequence together with its V-gene family, and reads lacking a unique V-gene family were excluded. A later analysis removed 592 highly shared, low-generation-probability nucleotide sequences to deal with suspected cross-contamination and a sequencing artifact. In a later analysis, a clonal expansion index was calculated for each public chain from normalized within-repertoire ranks of inferred template counts. Generation probabilities in a later analysis came from a VDJ recombination model fitted to out-of-frame rearrangements, and those results were checked against IGoR. In a later analysis, hypergeometric tests were used to score TCR-TCR, TCR-HLA and TCR-CMV co-occurrence, with a repertoire-size bias correction applied to TCR pairs. In a later analysis, false discovery rates were estimated by permuting HLA or CMV assignments 20 times. A later analysis grouped co-occurring TCRs with DBSCAN, adding TCRdist sequence similarity when clustering within HLA-allele-positive subsets. Repertoires with fewer than 30,000 or more than 120,000 public chains, plus five repertoires with anomalous nucleotide sharing, were excluded from co-occurrence clustering. TCRdb's version of the immuneACCESS table is confined to in-frame rearrangements and falls short of the full clone set. An unresolved V gene accounts for under half of the shortfall where checked; the remainder is of unknown origin. V and J calls and clone size are copied from that table; D and trimming were computed from the DNA. The record for this sample contains some 75,000 clones. Clones ranked in the top ten supply less than 6% of the sample.

Overall study outcomes, separate from this receptor: The sequencing pipeline was judged likely to have produced a cluster of highly shared sequence variants as a technical artifact. Compared with equally common non-associated chains, HLA-associated TCR beta chains in a later analysis were more clonally expanded and had lower generation probabilities. A later analysis reported that several top co-occurrence clusters appeared linked to parvovirus B19, influenza, CMV and Epstein-Barr virus. Across donors, most TCR sequences were observed very rarely, whereas some public TCRs were present in many individuals. In a later analysis, some 18,000 TCR beta sequences were associated with specific HLA alleles at a false discovery rate of 0.05. Compared with the approximately 600-donor mean, donors in an Asian-associated ancestry cluster had fewer N-insertions in productive TCRs, according to a later genetic analysis. HLA typing was unavailable for some donors at each locus, so association tests used only the typed subset. The authors suggested that the approach could potentially be extended to other disease states and immunological phenotypes. In a later analysis, the rate of TCR association differed among HLA loci, with DRB1 alleles having the most associated TCRs and HLA-C alleles having the fewest. CMV serostatus was the only immune exposure information available for the cohort. The cohort was sequenced for TCR beta chains only, and without alpha or paired-chain data the features that could be detected were limited. An earlier analysis of approximately 600 of the donors showed that most TCR beta V segments appeared in productive rearrangements either about 90% or about 30% of the time, which broadly matched IMGT annotations. A total of 150 to 200 TCR beta chains were listed by the study as associated with cytomegalovirus. In a later genetic analysis, a missense DCLRE1C variant was associated with V-gene and J-gene trimming of TCR beta chains, and the association was replicated in an independent cohort. The earlier analysis of around 600 of the donors excluded some 15 rarely observed V segments, including chromosome 9 orphons, because counts were too low. Three of the identified cytomegalovirus-associated TCR beta chains were confirmed in vitro to be specific for cytomegalovirus antigens. Strong co-occurrence of HLA alleles, especially DR and DQ, made assigning TCR associations to individual alleles difficult. Cytomegalovirus status was reported to be diagnosed by the classifier with high specificity and sensitivity in both the original and validation cohorts. A later analysis found that most CMV-associated TCR beta chains appeared HLA-restricted, with HLA associations seemingly driven largely by CMV exposure. A further reported finding was that TCR beta sequences accurately predicted the HLA-A and HLA-B alleles for most subjects in the first cohort. Linkage disequilibrium might explain the correlated functional status among segregating V segments, but an unknown experimental factor could not be ruled out. Because the 87-base-pair reads could not distinguish some IMGT-functional V segments, including TRBV6-2 and TRBV6-3, those segments were excluded. Sequencing depth was assumed to be roughly uniform across donors in the presence/absence analyses, though that assumption may not hold.

The cohort was made up of 500 to 850 healthy bone marrow donors. At the time of sampling, all cohort members were nominally healthy, though unrecorded immune exposures were likely present. The donor was CMV seronegative and belonged to the group of several hundred seronegative cohort members. Each donor provided a peripheral blood sample, and peripheral blood mononuclear cells were used for TCR beta sequencing. Genomic DNA extraction from the blood cell samples was performed with the Qiagen DNeasy Blood Extraction Kit. This chain joins TRBV29-1 to TRBJ2-7; 9 bases in the junction line up with TRBD1. The sequence was collected from a man between 35 and 55 years old in good health and CMV-seronegative. Sequenced material: PBMCs. The DNA sequence is TGCAGCGTGGGGACAGGGTCGGACGAGCAGTACTTC. Translated, this gives CSVGTGSDEQYF.